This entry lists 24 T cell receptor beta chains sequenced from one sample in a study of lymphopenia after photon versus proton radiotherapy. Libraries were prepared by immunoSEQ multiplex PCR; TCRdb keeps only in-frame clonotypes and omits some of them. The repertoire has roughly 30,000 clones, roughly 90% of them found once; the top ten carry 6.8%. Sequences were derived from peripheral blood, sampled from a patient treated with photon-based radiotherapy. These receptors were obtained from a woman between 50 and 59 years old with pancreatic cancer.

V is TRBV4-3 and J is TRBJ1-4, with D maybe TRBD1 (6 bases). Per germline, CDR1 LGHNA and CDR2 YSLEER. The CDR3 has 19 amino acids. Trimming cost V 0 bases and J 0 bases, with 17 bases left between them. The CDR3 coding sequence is TGCGCCAGCAGCCAAGATGTAGCAGGGGTACTTGCAACTAATGAAAAACTGTTTTTT. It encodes CASSQDVAGVLATNEKLFF.

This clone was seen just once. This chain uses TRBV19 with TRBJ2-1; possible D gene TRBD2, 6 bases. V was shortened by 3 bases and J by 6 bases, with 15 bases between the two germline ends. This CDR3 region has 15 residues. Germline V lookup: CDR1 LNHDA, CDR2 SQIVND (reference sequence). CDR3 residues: CASSIRPGAGNEQFF. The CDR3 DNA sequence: TGTGCCAGTAGTATTAGACCGGGAGCGGGCAATGAGCAGTTCTTC. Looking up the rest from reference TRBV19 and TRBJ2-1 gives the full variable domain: DGGITQSPKYLFRKEGQNVTLSCEQNLNHDAMYWYRQDPGQGLRLIYYSQIVNDFQKGDIAEGYSVSREKKESFPLTVTSAQKNPTAFYLCASSIRPGAGNEQFFGPGTRLTVL.

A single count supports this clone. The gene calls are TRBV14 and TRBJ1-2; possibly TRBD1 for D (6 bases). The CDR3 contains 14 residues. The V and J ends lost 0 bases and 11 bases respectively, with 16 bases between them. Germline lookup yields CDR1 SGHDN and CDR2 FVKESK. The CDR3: CASSQEIPGQGYTF. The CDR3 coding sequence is TGTGCCAGCAGCCAAGAGATACCGGGACAAGGATACACCTTC.

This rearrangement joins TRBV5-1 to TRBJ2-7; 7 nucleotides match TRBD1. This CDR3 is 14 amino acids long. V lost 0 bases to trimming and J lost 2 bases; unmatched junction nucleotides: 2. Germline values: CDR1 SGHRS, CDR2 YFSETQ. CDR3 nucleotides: TGCGCCAGCAGCTTGGAGACAGGGCCCTACGAGCAGTACTTC. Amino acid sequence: CASSLETGPYEQYF.

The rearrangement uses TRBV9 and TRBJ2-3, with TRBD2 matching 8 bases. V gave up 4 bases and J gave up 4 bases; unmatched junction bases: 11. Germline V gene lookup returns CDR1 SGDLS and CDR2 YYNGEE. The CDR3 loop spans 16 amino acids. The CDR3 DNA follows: TGTGCCAGCAGCCCTTACCCCCCGGGGGGGGCAGATACGCAGTATTTT. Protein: CASSPYPPGGADTQYF. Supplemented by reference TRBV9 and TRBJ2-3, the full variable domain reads DSGVTQTPKHLITATGQRVTLRCSPRSGDLSVYWYQQSLDQGLQFLIQYYNGEERAKGNILERFSAQQFPDLHSELNLSSLELGDSALYFCASSPYPPGGADTQYFGPGTRLTVL.

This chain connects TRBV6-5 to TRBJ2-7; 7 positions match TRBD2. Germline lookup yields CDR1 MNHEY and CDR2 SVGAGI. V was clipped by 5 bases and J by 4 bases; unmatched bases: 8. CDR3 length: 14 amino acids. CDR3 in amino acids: CASSRREISYEQYF. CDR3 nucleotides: TGTGCCAGCAGTCGGCGGGAGATAAGTTACGAGCAGTACTTC.

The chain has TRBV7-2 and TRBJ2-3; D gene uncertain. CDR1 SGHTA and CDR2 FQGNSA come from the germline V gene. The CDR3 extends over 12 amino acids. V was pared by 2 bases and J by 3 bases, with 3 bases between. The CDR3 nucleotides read TGTGCCAGCAGCTTAAGGACAGATACGCAGTATTTT. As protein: CASSLRTDTQYF.

The CDR3 DNA is TGTGCCAGCAGCTCCTCTGCTGGGAGCGAGCAGTACTTC. As protein: CASSSSAGSEQYF. This chain links TRBV7-2 with TRBJ2-7; weak D call: TRBD2 (5 bases). The CDR3 runs 13 residues. Between the trimmed V and J ends, which lost 4 bases and 6 bases, there was a span of 13 bases. Germline V gene sequence: CDR1 SGHTA, CDR2 FQGNSA. The full variable domain, its missing parts supplied by reference TRBV7-2 and TRBJ2-7, is GAGVSQSPSNKVTEKGKDVELRCDPISGHTALYWYRQSLGQGLEFLIYFQGNSAPDKSGLPSDRFSAERTGGSVSTLTIQRTQQEDSAVYLCASSSSAGSEQYFGPGTRLTVT.

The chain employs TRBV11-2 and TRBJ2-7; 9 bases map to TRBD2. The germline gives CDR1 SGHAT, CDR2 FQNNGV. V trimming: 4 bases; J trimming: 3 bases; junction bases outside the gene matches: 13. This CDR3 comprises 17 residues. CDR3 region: CASSSSRAAGGLYEQYF. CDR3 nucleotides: TGTGCCAGCAGCTCCTCGAGGGCAGCGGGAGGCCTCTACGAGCAGTACTTC.

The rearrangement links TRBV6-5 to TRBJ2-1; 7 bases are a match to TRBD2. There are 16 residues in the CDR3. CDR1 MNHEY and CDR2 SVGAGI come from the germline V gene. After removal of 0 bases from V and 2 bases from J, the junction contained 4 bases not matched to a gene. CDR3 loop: CASSYSGGTTYNEQFF. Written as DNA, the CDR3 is TGTGCCAGCAGTTACTCTGGGGGGACTACCTACAATGAGCAGTTCTTC.

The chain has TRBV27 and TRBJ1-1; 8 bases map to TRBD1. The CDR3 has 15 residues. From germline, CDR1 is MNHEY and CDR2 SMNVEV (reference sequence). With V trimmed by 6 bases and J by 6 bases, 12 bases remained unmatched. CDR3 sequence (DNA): TGTGCCAGCAGGATTTCAGGGGGCTCTAGCGCTGAAGCTTTCTTT. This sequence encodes CASRISGGSSAEAFF.

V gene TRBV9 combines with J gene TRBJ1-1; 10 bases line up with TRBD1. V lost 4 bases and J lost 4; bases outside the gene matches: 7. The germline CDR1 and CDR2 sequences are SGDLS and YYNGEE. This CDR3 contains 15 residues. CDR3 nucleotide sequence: TGTGCCAGCAGCCCAGGACAGGGGGGTTTCACTGAAGCTTTCTTT. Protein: CASSPGQGGFTEAFF.

CDR3 loop: CAWSLNRGSDGYTF. The CDR3 DNA reads as TGTGCCTGGAGTCTTAACAGGGGATCAGATGGCTACACCTTC. The chain uses TRBV30 and TRBJ1-2, with 7 bases identical to TRBD1. This CDR3 is 14 amino acids long. Germline loops: CDR1 GTSNPN, CDR2 SVGIG (reference sequence). Trimming removed 2 bases from V and 6 bases from J; junction bases left unmatched: 9.

The CDR3 region is CASTLTSGSSRGELFF. DNA of the CDR3: TGCGCCAGCACCCTTACTAGCGGGAGTTCCCGGGGGGAGCTGTTTTTT. The rearrangement uses TRBV10-2 and TRBJ2-2, with 11 bases fitting TRBD2. V gave up 7 bases and J gave up 8 bases; unmatched junction bases: 12. Germline CDR1 reads WSHSY; CDR2 reads SAAADI. The CDR3 runs 16 residues.

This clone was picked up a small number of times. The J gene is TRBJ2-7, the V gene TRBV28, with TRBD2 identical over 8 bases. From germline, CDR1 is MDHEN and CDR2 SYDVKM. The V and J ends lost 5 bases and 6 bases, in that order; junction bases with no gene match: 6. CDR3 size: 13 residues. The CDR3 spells CASSVGRGAEQYF. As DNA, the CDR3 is TGTGCCAGCAGTGTAGGGCGGGGGGCCGAGCAGTACTTC.

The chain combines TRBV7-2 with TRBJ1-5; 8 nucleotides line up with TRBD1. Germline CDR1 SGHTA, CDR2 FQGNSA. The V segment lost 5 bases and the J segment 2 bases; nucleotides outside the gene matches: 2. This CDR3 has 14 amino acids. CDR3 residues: CASSTGGRNQPQHF. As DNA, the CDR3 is TGTGCCAGCAGCACAGGGGGACGCAATCAGCCCCAGCATTTT.

The CDR3 DNA is TGTGCCAGTAGGCGGGAGGCCCCTCCCGATACGCAGTATTTT. Its protein product is CASRREAPPDTQYF. The chain joins TRBV19 to TRBJ2-3, with TRBD2 identical over 8 bases. J was trimmed by 6 bases and V by 6 bases; bases with no gene match: 8. This CDR3 has 14 amino acids. Germline CDR1 is LNHDA and CDR2 is SQIVND (reference sequence).

CDR3 sequence (DNA): TGTGCCAGCAGCTTAACCGGCGATACGCAGTATTTT. Translated: CASSLTGDTQYF. V is TRBV7-2 and J is TRBJ2-3; D is unclear. Trimming cost V 2 bases and J 6 bases, with 6 bases left between them. The CDR3 sequence is 12 residues long. CDR1 is SGHTA and CDR2 is FQGNSA in the germline V gene.

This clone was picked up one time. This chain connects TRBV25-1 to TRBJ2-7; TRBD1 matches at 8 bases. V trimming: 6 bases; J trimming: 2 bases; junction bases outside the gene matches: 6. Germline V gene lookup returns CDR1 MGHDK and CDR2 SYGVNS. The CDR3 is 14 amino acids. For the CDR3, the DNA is TGTGCCAGCAGGACGGACAGGGCCCCCTACGAGCAGTACTTC. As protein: CASRTDRAPYEQYF.

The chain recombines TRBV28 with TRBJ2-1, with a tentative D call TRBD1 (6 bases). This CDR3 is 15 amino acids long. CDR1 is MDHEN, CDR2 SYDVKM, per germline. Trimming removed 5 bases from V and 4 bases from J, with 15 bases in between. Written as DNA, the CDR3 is TGTGCCAGCAGTACGTACTGGACAGATTACAATGAGCAGTTCTTC. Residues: CASSTYWTDYNEQFF.

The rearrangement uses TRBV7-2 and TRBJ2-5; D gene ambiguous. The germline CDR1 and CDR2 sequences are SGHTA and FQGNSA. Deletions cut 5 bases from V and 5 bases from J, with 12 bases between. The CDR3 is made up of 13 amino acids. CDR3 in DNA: TGTGCCAGCAGCCTCGTAAGGGTTGAGACCCAGTACTTC. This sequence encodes CASSLVRVETQYF.

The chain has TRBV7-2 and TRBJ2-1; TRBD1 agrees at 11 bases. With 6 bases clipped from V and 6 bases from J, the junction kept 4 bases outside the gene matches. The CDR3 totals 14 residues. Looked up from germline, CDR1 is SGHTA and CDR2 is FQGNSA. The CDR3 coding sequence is TGTGCCAGCAGGGGACAGGGGGATGGCAATGAGCAGTTCTTC. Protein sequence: CASRGQGDGNEQFF.

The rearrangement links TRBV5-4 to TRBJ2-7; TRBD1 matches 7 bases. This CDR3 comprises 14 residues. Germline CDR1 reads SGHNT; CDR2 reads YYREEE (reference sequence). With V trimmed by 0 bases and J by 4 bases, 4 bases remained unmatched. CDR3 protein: CASSLEQGVYEQYF. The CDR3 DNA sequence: TGTGCCAGCAGCTTGGAGCAGGGGGTTTACGAGCAGTACTTC.

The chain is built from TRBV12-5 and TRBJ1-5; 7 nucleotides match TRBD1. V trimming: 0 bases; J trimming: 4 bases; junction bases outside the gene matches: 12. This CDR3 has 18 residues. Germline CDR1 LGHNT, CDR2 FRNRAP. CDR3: CASGLVREGAVENQPQHF. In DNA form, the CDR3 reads TGTGCTAGTGGTTTGGTACGCGAGGGGGCAGTGGAGAATCAGCCCCAGCATTTT.